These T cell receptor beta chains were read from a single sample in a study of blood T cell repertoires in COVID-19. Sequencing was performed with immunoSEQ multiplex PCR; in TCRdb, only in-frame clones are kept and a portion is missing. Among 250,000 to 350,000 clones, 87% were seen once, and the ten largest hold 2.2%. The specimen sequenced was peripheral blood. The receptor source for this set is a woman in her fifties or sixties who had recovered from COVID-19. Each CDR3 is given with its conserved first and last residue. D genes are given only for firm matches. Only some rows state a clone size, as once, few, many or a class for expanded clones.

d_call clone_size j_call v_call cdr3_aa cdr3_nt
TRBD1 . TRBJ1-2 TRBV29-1 CSAGTGASDGYTF TGCAGCGCGGGCACAGGGGCAAGCGATGGCTACACCTTC
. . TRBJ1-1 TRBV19 CASTPERRTEAFF TGTGCCAGTACCCCGGAAAGGAGGACTGAAGCTTTCTTT
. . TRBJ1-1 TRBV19 CASSPLGRNTEAFF TGTGCCAGTAGCCCTCTAGGGAGGAACACTGAAGCTTTCTTT
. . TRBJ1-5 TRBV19 CASSMEASRGNQPQHF TGTGCCAGTAGTATGGAGGCCTCTCGGGGCAATCAGCCCCAGCATTTT
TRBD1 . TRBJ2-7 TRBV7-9 CASSQPGQGAHEQYF TGTGCCAGCAGCCAACCGGGACAGGGGGCCCACGAGCAGTACTTC
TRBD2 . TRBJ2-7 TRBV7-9 CASNYIAGTPYEQYF TGTGCCAGCAACTACATAGCGGGCACCCCCTACGAGCAGTACTTC
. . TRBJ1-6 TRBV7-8 CASSYRVSNNSPLHF TGTGCCAGCAGCTACCGGGTCTCCAATAATTCACCCCTCCACTTT
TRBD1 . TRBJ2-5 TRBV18 CASSPPGGAETQYF TGTGCCAGCTCACCTCCAGGGGGCGCGGAGACCCAGTACTTC
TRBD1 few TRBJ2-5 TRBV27 CASSRGRGQDRGETQYF TGTGCCAGCAGCCGGGGTCGGGGACAGGACCGCGGGGAGACCCAGTACTTC
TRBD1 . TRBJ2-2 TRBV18 CASSLLPPGQNGELFF TGTGCCAGCTCCCTCCTGCCGCCGGGACAGAACGGGGAGCTGTTTTTT
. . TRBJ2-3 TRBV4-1 CASRRADTQYF TGCGCCAGCAGACGGGCAGATACGCAGTATTTT
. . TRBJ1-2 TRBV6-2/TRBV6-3 CASSSFRVGNGYTF TGTGCCAGCAGTTCCTTCAGGGTTGGAAATGGCTACACCTTC
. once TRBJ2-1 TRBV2 CASSDPADPSVYNEQFF TGTGCCAGCAGTGACCCAGCCGATCCTAGCGTTTACAATGAGCAGTTCTTC
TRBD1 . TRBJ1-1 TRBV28 CASSLSGQGILWGAFF TGTGCCAGCAGTTTATCGGGACAGGGGATCTTATGGGGAGCTTTCTTT